The 20 T cell receptor beta chains reported below all come from one sample, sequenced in a study of control samples from healthy donors and cancer patients. Measured with immunoSEQ multiplex PCR; TCRdb has only the in-frame clones, and not every one. The sample includes around 81,000 clones, more than 80% of them seen just once. What was sequenced was blood. These TCRs come from a woman aged 25 to 39 in good health.

This chain joins TRBV27 and TRBJ1-2; D is undetermined. The V gene's germline CDR1 is MNHEY and CDR2 SMNVEV (reference sequence). This CDR3 region has 14 residues. Between the trimmed V and J ends, which lost 3 bases and 0 bases, there was a span of 8 bases. The CDR3 spells CASSLTDSNYGYTF. The DNA for the CDR3 is TGTGCCAGCAGTTTGACTGATTCTAACTATGGCTACACCTTC.

The chain links TRBV18 to TRBJ1-1, with 8 bases fitting TRBD1. This CDR3 region has 14 residues. J lost 0 bases, V lost 6 bases, and 3 bases had no gene match. Germline V gene sequence: CDR1 KGHSH, CDR2 LQKENI. The CDR3 nucleotides are TGTGCCAGCTCGCGGGACAGGTTGAACACTGAAGCTTTCTTT. This translates into CASSRDRLNTEAFF. Complete variable domain (other parts from reference TRBV18 and TRBJ1-1): NAGVMQNPRHLVRRRGQEARLRCSPMKGHSHVYWYRQLPEEGLKFMVYLQKENIIDESGMPKERFSAEFPKEGPSILRIQQVVRGDSAAYFCASSRDRLNTEAFFGQGTRLTVV.

V is TRBV19 and J is TRBJ2-2; maybe TRBD2 (6 bases). Germline CDR1 reads LNHDA; CDR2 reads SQIVND (reference sequence). The CDR3 is made up of 15 amino acids. Trimming cost V 5 bases and J 0 bases, with 10 bases left between them. CDR3 protein: CASSRGGSNTGELFF. Written as DNA, the CDR3 is TGTGCCAGTAGTCGGGGAGGATCGAACACCGGGGAGCTGTTTTTT.

The rearrangement links TRBV5-1 to TRBJ2-5, with D maybe TRBD2 (6 bases). The germline V gene has CDR1 SGHRS and CDR2 YFSETQ. Trimming removed 0 bases at V and 2 bases at J, with 14 bases between. The CDR3 has 16 residues. CDR3 residues: CASSLAPGTAQETQYF. As DNA, the CDR3 is TGCGCCAGCAGCTTGGCCCCCGGGACTGCACAAGAGACCCAGTACTTC.

This clone was seen just once. Germline is not matched at one junction end, which may reflect a read error. The rearrangement uses TRBV7-7 and TRBJ1-6; 10 bases are a match to TRBD1. The length of the CDR3 is 16 residues. Germline lookup yields CDR1 SSHAT and CDR2 FNYEAQ (reference sequence). Written as DNA, the CDR3 is TGTGCTAGCAGCTTTGGGGCGGGACAGGGGAATTCACCCCTCCACTTT. Its protein product is CASSFGAGQGNSPLHF.

This rearrangement joins TRBV3-1 (or the pseudogene TRBV3-2) to TRBJ2-5; D remains unclear. The V gene's germline CDR1 is LGHDT and CDR2 YNNKEL (reference sequence). The CDR3 is 13 amino acids. V was pared by 1 base and J by 0 bases, with 3 bases between. CDR3 in DNA: TGTGCCAGCAGCCAAGGACACCAAGAGACCCAGTACTTC. Translated, it gives CASSQGHQETQYF.

The chain uses TRBV5-1 and TRBJ1-2; D is uncertain. This CDR3 spans 13 amino acids. The ends were cut back, 0 bases at V and 8 bases at J, with 11 bases in the middle. The germline V gene encodes CDR1 SGHRS and CDR2 YFSETQ. CDR3 residues: CASSLGAGEGYTF. The CDR3 DNA reads as TGCGCCAGCAGCTTGGGGGCCGGAGAGGGCTACACCTTC.

This chain joins TRBV7-6 and TRBJ1-4; TRBD1 is a possible D gene (6 bases). V was clipped by 3 bases and J by 7 bases, with 12 bases between them. The germline V gene encodes CDR1 SGHVS and CDR2 FNYEAQ. This CDR3 spans 14 amino acids. CDR3 residues: CASSLLGAGEKLFF. The CDR3 DNA is TGTGCCAGCAGCTTGCTGGGGGCCGGTGAAAAACTGTTTTTT.

This chain connects TRBV5-6 to TRBJ1-6, with D maybe TRBD1 (5 bases). Germline loops: CDR1 SGHDT, CDR2 YYEEEE. This CDR3 has 15 amino acids. V lost 4 bases and J lost 10, with 18 bases in between. This CDR3 is CASSPTTGPGSPLHF. CDR3 nucleotides: TGTGCCAGCAGCCCAACTACAGGCCCGGGGTCACCCCTCCACTTT.

The chain couples TRBV4-1 to TRBJ2-5; D possibly corresponds to TRBD1 (5 bases). Germline CDR1 MGHRA, CDR2 YSYEKL. This CDR3 is 17 amino acids long. V lost 0 bases, J lost 4 bases, and 18 bases lay in between. The CDR3 loop reads CASSQEEYQGSGETQYF. CDR3 nucleotide sequence: TGCGCCAGCAGCCAAGAAGAGTACCAGGGAAGTGGAGAGACCCAGTACTTC.

J is TRBJ2-7 and V is TRBV4-1; TRBD1 matches 9 bases. The CDR3 totals 16 residues. Per germline, CDR1 MGHRA and CDR2 YSYEKL. V lost 0 bases and J lost 3; bases outside the gene matches: 6. The CDR3 DNA reads as TGCGCCAGCAGCCAAGATCCGACAGGGGGAAACTACGAGCAGTACTTC. This encodes CASSQDPTGGNYEQYF.

The chain uses TRBV13 and TRBJ2-7; 14 bases fit TRBD2. CDR3 size: 18 residues. V lost 2 bases to trimming and J lost 4 bases; unmatched junction nucleotides: 10. Germline CDR1 is PRHDT and CDR2 is FYEKMQ (reference sequence). The CDR3 spells CASSLRWGTSGSQYEQYF. In nucleotides, the CDR3 is TGTGCCAGCAGCTTAAGGTGGGGGACTAGCGGGAGTCAGTACGAGCAGTACTTC.

This clone is a singleton in its sample. The gene calls are TRBV9 and TRBJ2-7; 10 bases map to TRBD1. The CDR3 is made up of 16 amino acids. The V and J ends lost 0 bases and 1 base, in that order; junction bases with no gene match: 4. Germline-derived CDR1 and CDR2 are SGDLS and YYNGEE. CDR3 sequence: CASSVAGQGPSYEQYF. The DNA of the CDR3 is TGTGCCAGCAGCGTAGCGGGACAGGGGCCTTCCTACGAGCAGTACTTC. The complete variable domain, with remaining parts taken from reference TRBV9 and TRBJ2-7, reads DSGVTQTPKHLITATGQRVTLRCSPRSGDLSVYWYQQSLDQGLQFLIQYYNGEERAKGNILERFSAQQFPDLHSELNLSSLELGDSALYFCASSVAGQGPSYEQYFGPGTRLTVT.

This chain's CDR3 is CASSEAAGAQYF. The CDR3 nucleotides are TGTGCCAGCAGTGAAGCTGCCGGCGCGCAGTACTTC. The rearrangement links TRBV2 to TRBJ2-7; D not certain. Trimming cost V 0 bases and J 9 bases, with 9 bases left between them. This CDR3 region has 12 residues. Germline V gives CDR1 SNHLY, CDR2 FYNNEI.

This chain connects TRBV19 to TRBJ1-1; D may be TRBD1 (6 bases). CDR3 length: 14 residues. V was trimmed by 4 bases and J by 3 bases, leaving 12 bases between them. Germline V gene sequence: CDR1 LNHDA, CDR2 SQIVND (reference sequence). The CDR3 nucleotides read TGTGCCAGTAGTACCGGACAGAGGGACACTGAAGCTTTCTTT. Amino acid sequence: CASSTGQRDTEAFF.

V and J are TRBV6-5 and TRBJ2-1, with D maybe TRBD1 (6 bases). This CDR3 spans 13 amino acids. Trimming took off 6 bases at V and 3 bases at J, with 9 bases between the two ends. Germline CDR1 and CDR2: MNHEY and SVGAGI. Written as DNA, the CDR3 is TGTGCCAGCAGACAGGGTTTCTACAATGAGCAGTTCTTC. Translated: CASRQGFYNEQFF.

This chain connects TRBV18 to TRBJ2-5, with TRBD2 matching 8 bases. V shed 0 bases, J shed 1 base, and the junction held 4 bases outside the gene matches. The CDR3 totals 16 residues. Germline CDR1 and CDR2: KGHSH and LQKENI. CDR3 DNA sequence: TGTGCCAGCTCACCACCGGGACTAGGGGGCCAAGAGACCCAGTACTTC. As protein: CASSPPGLGGQETQYF.

The chain links TRBV14 to TRBJ2-3; D is ambiguous. The CDR3 loop spans 13 amino acids. V was shortened by 2 bases and J by 6 bases, with 9 bases between the two germline ends. Germline-derived CDR1 and CDR2 are SGHDN and FVKESK. CDR3 protein: CASSQLRTDTQYF. The CDR3 DNA sequence: TGTGCCAGCAGCCAACTACGGACGGATACGCAGTATTTT.

The chain has TRBV10-3 and TRBJ2-7; a weak D match, TRBD2 (7 bases). This CDR3 has 13 amino acids. Trimming removed 10 bases at V and 0 bases at J, with 13 bases between. Looked up from germline, CDR1 is ENHRY and CDR2 is SYGVKD. The CDR3 loop reads CATAGAASYEQYF. In DNA form, the CDR3 reads TGTGCCACCGCGGGGGCCGCCTCCTACGAGCAGTACTTC.

This chain connects TRBV11-2 to TRBJ2-1; 7 nucleotides align to TRBD1. The CDR3 has 15 amino acids. V shed 4 bases and J 2 bases; nucleotides not matched to a gene: 5. Germline CDR1 and CDR2: SGHAT and FQNNGV. CDR3 residues: CASSSYRGTYNEQFF. As DNA, the CDR3 is TGTGCCAGCAGCTCTTACAGGGGTACCTACAATGAGCAGTTCTTC. The whole variable domain, filled in from reference TRBV11-2 and TRBJ2-1, reads EAGVAQSPRYKIIEKRQSVAFWCNPISGHATLYWYQQILGQGPKLLIQFQNNGVVDDSQLPKDRFSAERLKGVDSTLKIQPAKLEDSAVYLCASSSYRGTYNEQFFGPGTRLTVL.